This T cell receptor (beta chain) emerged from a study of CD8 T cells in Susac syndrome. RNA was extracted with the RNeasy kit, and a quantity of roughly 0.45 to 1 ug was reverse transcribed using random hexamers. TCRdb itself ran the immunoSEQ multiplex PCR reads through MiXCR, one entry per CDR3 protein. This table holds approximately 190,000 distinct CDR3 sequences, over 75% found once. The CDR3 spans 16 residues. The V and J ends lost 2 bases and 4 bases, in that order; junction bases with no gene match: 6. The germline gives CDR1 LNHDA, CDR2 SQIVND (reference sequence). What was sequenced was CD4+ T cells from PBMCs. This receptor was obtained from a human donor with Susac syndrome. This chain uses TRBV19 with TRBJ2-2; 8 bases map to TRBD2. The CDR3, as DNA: TGTGCCAGTAGTATAATTGGGACTAGAACCACCGGGGAGCTGTTTTTT. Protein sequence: CASSIIGTRTTGELFF. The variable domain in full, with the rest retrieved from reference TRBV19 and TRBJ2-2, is DGGITQSPKYLFRKEGQNVTLSCEQNLNHDAMYWYRQDPGQGLRLIYYSQIVNDFQKGDIAEGYSVSREKKESFPLTVTSAQKNPTAFYLCASSIIGTRTTGELFFGEGSRLTVL.